This TCR beta chain was identified in a study of human T cells and chemical hapten exposure (dated by TCRdb to the early 2020s). Study-level background: For sensitization, 2% DPC in acetone was applied to a roughly 2 cm by roughly 2 cm area of upper inner arm skin. Throughout the approximately 25-week study period, patients were also given weekly therapeutic DPC doses on the scalp. Patch testing was performed on the upper back with Finn chambers containing 0.01% DPC, and the patch tests were scored after 6 days according to International Contact Dermatitis Research Group standards. The patient cohort, mostly female, included alopecia areata with under or over 50% scalp involvement, alopecia totalis and alopecia universalis. The libraries were sequenced as a pool, and the TCR yield per sample differed mostly because of small variations in library volumes within the pool. This study followed changes in the peripheral blood TCR repertoire in vivo during primary and secondary sensitization of alopecia patients to the hapten diphenylcyclopropenone (DPC). Blood was sampled from patients pre-sensitization (week 0) and at 2, 6 and about 24 weeks after DPC sensitization. For TCR sequencing, blood came from some 31 alopecia patients at anywhere from one to four time points (pre-sensitization, 2, 6 and 24 weeks). What the research found in general, with its limitations: The number of PT1 expanded TCRs positively correlated with patch test score, significant at thresholds 8, 16 and 32 but not 4. All patients had alopecia, a presumed autoimmune disease, so their immune response might differ from that of healthy individuals. Expanded TCRs formed significantly more large CDR3 similarity clusters than pre-sensitization or healthy control sets, consistent with antigen-driven responses. DPC sensitization did not change how many TCRs were above 1 in 1000 frequency, and no evidence was found of alterations in global repertoire structure. Repeated subsampling changed both the strength of the expansion versus patch-test correlation and the threshold at which that correlation became significant.

The time point label corresponds to: pre-sensitization, week 0. The treatment or condition label, read with the paper, signifies: therapeutic diphenylcyclopropenone sensitization with weekly scalp DPC. At each patch-test visit, blood was drawn before the patch test was applied. Patients were considered eligible if aged 18 to 70, diagnosed with alopecia and deemed suitable for DPC therapy, and patients were excluded if pregnant. Total RNA was extracted from unfractionated whole blood that had been collected in Tempus Blood RNA tubes. To prepare the library, RACE was applied. Sequencing was carried out with a NextSeq 500. Library preparation attached unique molecular identifiers to individual cDNA molecules for quantitative, reproducible TCR counting. Both TCR alpha and TCR beta chains were sequenced from each blood RNA sample. In the authors' own workflow: Samples had a median of roughly 98,000 TCRs, with a range from roughly 23,224 to 750,000. V, J and CDR3 annotation of the TCR reads was carried out using the Decombinator software suite. Every sample was subsampled to the same number of TCRs (28,000) for the PS versus PT1 abundance plots. Expanded TCRs were defined as absent before sensitization and observed at least eight times at the 2-week time point. TCRdb reworked the public reads: Q25 trimming with fastp, MiXCR clone assembly, productive beta chains retained. Every CDR3 protein is listed once, alongside the most common genes and DNA of its rows. The authors' filters were not applied to this entry. This sample holds a few hundred thousand distinct CDR3 sequences; about 9% were observed only once. Jointly, the top ten make up 2.3% of the sample.

Notes on this clonotype: Its antigen specificity is not known. No base quality information exists; no much larger clone differs at one position.

Inclusive of the bounding cysteine and phenylalanine, the CDR3 is 16 residues long. The entry retains the CDR3 DNA only, 48 bases that are in frame from base 1. The germline V gene specifies SGHAT as CDR1 and FQNNGV as CDR2. V ends up 5 bases short and J 4 bases short, with an unmatched junction base count of 10. The chain uses TRBV11-2 and TRBJ2-3; TRBD2 fits 9 bases in the junction. The starting material was whole blood, obtained in connection with sensitization to the hapten diphenylcyclopropenone (DPC). The origin of this receptor is a woman between 35 and 50 years old with alopecia areata. Some clones in this sample may be carry-over from other donors' samples. The DNA sequence is TGTGCCAGCAGCGCCACACCGGGACTAGCCCCAGATACGCAGTATTTT. Its protein product is CASSATPGLAPDTQYF.